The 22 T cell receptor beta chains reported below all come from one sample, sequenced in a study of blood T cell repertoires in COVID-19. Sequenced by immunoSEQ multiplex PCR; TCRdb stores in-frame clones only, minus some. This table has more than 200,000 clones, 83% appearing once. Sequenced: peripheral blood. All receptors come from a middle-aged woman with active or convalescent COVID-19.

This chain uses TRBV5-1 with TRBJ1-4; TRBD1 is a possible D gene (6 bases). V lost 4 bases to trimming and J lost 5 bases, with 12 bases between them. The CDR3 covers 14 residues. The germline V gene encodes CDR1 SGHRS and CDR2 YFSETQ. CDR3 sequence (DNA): TGCGCCAGCAGCCCCGGGACAAGAAATGAAAAACTGTTTTTT. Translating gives CASSPGTRNEKLFF.

The CDR3, as DNA: TGTGCCATCACAGGGACCTATGGCTACACCTTC. Protein product: CAITGTYGYTF. The chain recombines TRBV28 with TRBJ1-2; the D gene is possibly TRBD1 (6 bases). V was pared by 10 bases and J by 4 bases, with 10 bases between. The CDR3 is made up of 11 amino acids. Germline V gene lookup returns CDR1 MDHEN and CDR2 SYDVKM.

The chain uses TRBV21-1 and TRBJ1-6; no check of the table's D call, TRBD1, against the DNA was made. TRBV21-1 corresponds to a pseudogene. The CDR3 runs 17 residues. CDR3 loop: CAITAHSLDRGPSPLHF. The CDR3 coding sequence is TGTGCCATAACAGCCCATTCGTTGGACAGGGGGCCTTCACCCCTCCACTTT.

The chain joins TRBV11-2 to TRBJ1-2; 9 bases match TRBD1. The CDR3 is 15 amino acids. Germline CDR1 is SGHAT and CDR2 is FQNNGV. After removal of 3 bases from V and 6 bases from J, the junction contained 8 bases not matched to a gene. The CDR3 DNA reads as TGTGCCAGCAGCTTCCGGACAGGGGCGAGGGATGGCTACACCTTC. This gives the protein CASSFRTGARDGYTF.

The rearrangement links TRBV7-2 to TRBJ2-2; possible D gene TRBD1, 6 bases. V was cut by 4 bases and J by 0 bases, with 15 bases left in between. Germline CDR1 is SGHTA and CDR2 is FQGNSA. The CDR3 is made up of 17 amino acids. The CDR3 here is CASSYRQVMANTGELFF. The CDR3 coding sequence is TGTGCCAGCAGCTACAGACAGGTGATGGCGAACACCGGGGAGCTGTTTTTT.

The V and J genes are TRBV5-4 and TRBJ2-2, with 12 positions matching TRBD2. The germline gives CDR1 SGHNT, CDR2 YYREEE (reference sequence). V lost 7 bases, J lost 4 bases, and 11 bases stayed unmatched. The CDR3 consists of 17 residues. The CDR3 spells CASQTGLAGIGTGELFF. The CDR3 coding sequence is TGTGCCAGCCAGACTGGACTAGCGGGAATTGGCACCGGGGAGCTGTTTTTT.

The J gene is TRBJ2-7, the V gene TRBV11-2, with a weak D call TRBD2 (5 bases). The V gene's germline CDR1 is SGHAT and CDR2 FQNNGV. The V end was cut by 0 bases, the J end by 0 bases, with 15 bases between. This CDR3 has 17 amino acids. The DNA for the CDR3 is TGTGCCAGCAGCTTAGAAGTTCTAGCCCTGAGCTCCTACGAGCAGTACTTC. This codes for CASSLEVLALSSYEQYF. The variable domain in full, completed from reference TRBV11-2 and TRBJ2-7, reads EAGVAQSPRYKIIEKRQSVAFWCNPISGHATLYWYQQILGQGPKLLIQFQNNGVVDDSQLPKDRFSAERLKGVDSTLKIQPAKLEDSAVYLCASSLEVLALSSYEQYFGPGTRLTVT.

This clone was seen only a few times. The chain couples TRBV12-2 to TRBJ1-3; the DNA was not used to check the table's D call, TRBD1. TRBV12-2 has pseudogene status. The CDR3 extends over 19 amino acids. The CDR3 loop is CASRLPPETVWLVGNTIYF. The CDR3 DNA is TGTGCAAGTCGCTTACCCCCTGAGACAGTCTGGTTGGTTGGAAACACCATATATTTT.

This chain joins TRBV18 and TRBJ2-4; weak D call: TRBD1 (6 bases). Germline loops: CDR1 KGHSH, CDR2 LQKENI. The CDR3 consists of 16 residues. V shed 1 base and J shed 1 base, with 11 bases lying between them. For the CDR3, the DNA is TGTGCCAGCTCACCACAGCTGGGGGCGGCCAAAAACATTCAGTACTTC. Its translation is CASSPQLGAAKNIQYF. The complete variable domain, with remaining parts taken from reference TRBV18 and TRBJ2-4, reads NAGVMQNPRHLVRRRGQEARLRCSPMKGHSHVYWYRQLPEEGLKFMVYLQKENIIDESGMPKERFSAEFPKEGPSILRIQQVVRGDSAAYFCASSPQLGAAKNIQYFGAGTRLSVL.

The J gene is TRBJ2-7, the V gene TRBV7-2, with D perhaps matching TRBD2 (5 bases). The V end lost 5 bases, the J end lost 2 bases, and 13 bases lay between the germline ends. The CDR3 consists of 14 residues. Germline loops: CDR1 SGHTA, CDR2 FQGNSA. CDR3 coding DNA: TGTGCCAGCAGCCTCGCGGGCCCCGCCTACGAGCAGTACTTC. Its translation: CASSLAGPAYEQYF.

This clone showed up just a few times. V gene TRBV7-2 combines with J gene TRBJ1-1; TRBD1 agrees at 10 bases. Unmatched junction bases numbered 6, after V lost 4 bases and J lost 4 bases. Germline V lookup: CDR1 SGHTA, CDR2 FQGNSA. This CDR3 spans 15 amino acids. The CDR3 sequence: CASSSEGQGSTEAFF. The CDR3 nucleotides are TGTGCCAGCAGCTCAGAGGGACAGGGGAGCACTGAAGCTTTCTTT.

The CDR3 DNA sequence: TGCGCCAGCAGCCAGGCTACTAGCGGGGGCTACGAGCAGTACTTC. This translates into CASSQATSGGYEQYF. The gene calls are TRBV4-1 and TRBJ2-7, with TRBD2 matching over 11 bases. After removal of 3 bases from V and 3 bases from J, the junction contained 4 bases not matched to a gene. Per germline, CDR1 MGHRA and CDR2 YSYEKL. The CDR3 runs to 15 residues.

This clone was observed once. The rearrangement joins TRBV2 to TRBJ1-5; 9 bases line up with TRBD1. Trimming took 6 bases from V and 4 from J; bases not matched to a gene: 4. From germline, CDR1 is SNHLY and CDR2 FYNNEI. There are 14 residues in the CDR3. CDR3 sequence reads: CASSDGQGNQPQHF. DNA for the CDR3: TGTGCCAGCAGCGATGGACAGGGGAATCAGCCCCAGCATTTT.

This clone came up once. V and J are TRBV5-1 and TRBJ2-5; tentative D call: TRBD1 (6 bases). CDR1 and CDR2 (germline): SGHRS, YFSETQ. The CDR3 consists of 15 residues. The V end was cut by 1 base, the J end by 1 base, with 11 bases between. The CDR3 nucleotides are TGCGCCAGCAGCTTGCAGGGGTGGATCCAAGAGACCCAGTACTTC. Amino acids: CASSLQGWIQETQYF.

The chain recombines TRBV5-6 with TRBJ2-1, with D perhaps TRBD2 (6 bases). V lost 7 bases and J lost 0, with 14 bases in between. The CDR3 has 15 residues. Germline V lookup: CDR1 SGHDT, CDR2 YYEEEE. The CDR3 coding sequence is TGTGCCAGCGGCTCTAGCGTCTCCTCCTACAATGAGCAGTTCTTC. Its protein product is CASGSSVSSYNEQFF.

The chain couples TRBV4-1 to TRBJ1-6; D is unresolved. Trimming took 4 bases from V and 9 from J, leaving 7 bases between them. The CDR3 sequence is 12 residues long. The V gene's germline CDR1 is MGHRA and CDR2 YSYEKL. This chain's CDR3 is CASSLIGSPLHF. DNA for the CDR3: TGCGCCAGCAGCCTAATCGGTTCACCCCTCCACTTT.

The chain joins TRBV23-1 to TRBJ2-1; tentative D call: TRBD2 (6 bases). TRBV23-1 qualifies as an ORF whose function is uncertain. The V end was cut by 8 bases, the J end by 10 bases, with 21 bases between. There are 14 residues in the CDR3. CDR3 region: CASPPGGPGDEQFF. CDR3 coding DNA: TGCGCCAGCCCCCCCGGAGGGCCGGGTGACGAGCAGTTCTTC.

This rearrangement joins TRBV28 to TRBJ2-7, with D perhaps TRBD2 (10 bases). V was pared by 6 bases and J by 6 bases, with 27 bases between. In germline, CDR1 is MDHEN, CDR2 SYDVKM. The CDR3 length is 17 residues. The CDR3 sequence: CASSPRDRASGRGEQYF. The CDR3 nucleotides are TGTGCCAGCAGCCCCCGGGACAGGGCTAGCGGGAGAGGCGAGCAGTACTTC.

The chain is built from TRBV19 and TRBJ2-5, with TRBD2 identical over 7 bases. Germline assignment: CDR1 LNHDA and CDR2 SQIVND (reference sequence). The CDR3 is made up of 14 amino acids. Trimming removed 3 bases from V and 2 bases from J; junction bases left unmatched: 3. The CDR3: CASSMGGNQETQYF. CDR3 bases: TGTGCCAGTAGTATGGGGGGGAATCAAGAGACCCAGTACTTC.

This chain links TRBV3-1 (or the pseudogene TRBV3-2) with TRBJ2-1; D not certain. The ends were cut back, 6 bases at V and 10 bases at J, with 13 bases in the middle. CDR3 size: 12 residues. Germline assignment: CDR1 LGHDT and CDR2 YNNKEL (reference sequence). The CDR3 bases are TGTGCCAGCAGAGACGGCTACGGGGAGCAGTTCTTC. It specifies CASRDGYGEQFF.

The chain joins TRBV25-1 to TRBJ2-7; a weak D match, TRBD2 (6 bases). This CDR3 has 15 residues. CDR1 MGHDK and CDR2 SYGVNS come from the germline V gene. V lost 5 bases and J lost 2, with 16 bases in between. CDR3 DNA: TGTGCCAGCAGTACTAGCATAACCCCTGCCTACGAGCAGTACTTC. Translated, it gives CASSTSITPAYEQYF.

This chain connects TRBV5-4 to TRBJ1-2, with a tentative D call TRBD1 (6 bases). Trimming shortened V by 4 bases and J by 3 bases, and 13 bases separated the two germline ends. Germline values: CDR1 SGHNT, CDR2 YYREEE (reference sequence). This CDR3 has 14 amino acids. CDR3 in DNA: TGTGCCAGCAGCCCCGGGACAAATGACTATGGCTACACCTTC. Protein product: CASSPGTNDYGYTF.